This passage covers 8 T cell receptor beta chains from one sample sequenced in a study of chemoradiotherapy in HPV16-positive cancers. Sequencing was performed with immunoSEQ multiplex PCR; in TCRdb, only in-frame clones are kept and a portion is missing. The sample contains more than 11,000 clones, about two thirds of which appear only once. This specimen was collected from a patient who underwent chemoradiotherapy. The receptors here all came from a human donor with HPV-associated anogenital cancer.

The chain joins TRBV30 to TRBJ2-3; D gene ambiguous. Trimming took 5 bases from V and 3 from J, leaving 6 bases between them. The CDR3 is 11 residues long. The germline V gene encodes CDR1 GTSNPN and CDR2 SVGIG (reference sequence). The CDR3 loop reads CAWGPTDTQYF. The CDR3 DNA sequence: TGTGCCTGGGGTCCTACAGATACGCAGTATTTT. The complete variable domain, with remaining parts taken from reference TRBV30 and TRBJ2-3, reads SQTIHQWPATLVQPVGSPLSLECTVEGTSNPNLYWYRQAAGRGLQLLFYSVGIGQISSEVPQNLSASRPQDRQFILSSKKLLLSDSGFYLCAWGPTDTQYFGPGTRLTVL.

V is TRBV6-6 and J is TRBJ2-7, with a weak D call TRBD2 (5 bases). Germline assignment: CDR1 MNHNY and CDR2 SVGAGI (reference sequence). The CDR3 runs to 15 residues. Trimming took off 5 bases at V and 0 bases at J, with 14 bases between the two ends. CDR3 DNA: TGTGCCAGCAGTCGTCCCGGACTTCTCTCCTACGAGCAGTACTTC. Its protein is CASSRPGLLSYEQYF.

V usage is TRBV19 and J usage is TRBJ2-7; D not resolved. V dropped 1 base and J dropped 4 bases, with 11 bases sitting between them. The V gene's germline CDR1 is LNHDA and CDR2 SQIVND (reference sequence). The CDR3 length is 14 residues. The DNA of the CDR3 is TGTGCCAGTAGTATAGGGGCTGGCGGTTACGAGCAGTACTTC. Protein: CASSIGAGGYEQYF.

The CDR3 bases are TGTGCCAGTGGGAAGGCCCTTCAGGCTTCTTCACCCCTCCACTTT. It codes for CASGKALQASSPLHF. The V and J genes are TRBV19 and TRBJ1-6; D not certain. This CDR3 comprises 15 residues. The V end lost 8 bases, the J end lost 9 bases, and 20 bases lay between the germline ends. The germline V gene has CDR1 LNHDA and CDR2 SQIVND (reference sequence).

The chain is built from TRBV2 and TRBJ1-5, with D possibly matching TRBD1 (5 bases). Between the trimmed V and J ends, which lost 11 bases and 1 base, there was a span of 18 bases. From germline, CDR1 is SNHLY and CDR2 FYNNEI. The CDR3 runs 15 residues. CDR3: CAPNGGVWSNQPQHF. CDR3 coding DNA: TGTGCCCCAAATGGGGGGGTATGGAGCAATCAGCCCCAGCATTTT. Full variable domain (missing parts from reference TRBV2 and TRBJ1-5): EPEVTQTPSHQVTQMGQEVILRCVPISNHLYFYWYRQILGQKVEFLVSFYNNEISEKSEIFDDQFSVERPDGSNFTLKIRSTKLEDSAMYFCAPNGGVWSNQPQHFGDGTRLSIL.

The J gene is TRBJ2-1, the V gene TRBV29-1, with 8 bases that match TRBD1. CDR1 is SQVTM and CDR2 is ANQGSEA in the germline V gene. J was trimmed by 9 bases and V by 0 bases; bases with no gene match: 4. The length of the CDR3 is 13 residues. This CDR3 is CSVEENRGVEQFF. CDR3 DNA: TGCAGCGTTGAAGAGAACAGGGGGGTTGAGCAGTTCTTC.

The gene calls are TRBV2 and TRBJ1-2; no definite D call. CDR1 and CDR2 from the germline V gene are SNHLY and FYNNEI. The CDR3 contains 11 residues. V lost 6 bases to trimming and J lost 12 bases, with 14 bases between them. The CDR3 sequence: CASRLAHGDTF. CDR3 nucleotide sequence: TGTGCCAGCAGACTCGCACATGGTGACACCTTC.

V and J are TRBV5-1 and TRBJ2-3, with TRBD2 matching 8 bases. The CDR3 sequence is 17 residues long. Germline-derived CDR1 and CDR2 are SGHRS and YFSETQ. The J segment lost 1 base and the V segment lost 3 bases, leaving 10 bases of the junction unmatched. The CDR3 region has the DNA TGCGCCAGCAGCTCCGCCGGGAGGGCGGACGGCACAGATACGCAGTATTTT. This gives the protein CASSSAGRADGTDTQYF. Complete variable domain (other parts from reference TRBV5-1 and TRBJ2-3): KAGVTQTPRYLIKTRGQQVTLSCSPISGHRSVSWYQQTPGQGLQFLFEYFSETQRNKGNFPGRFSGRQFSNSRSEMNVSTLELGDSALYLCASSSAGRADGTDTQYFGPGTRLTVL.